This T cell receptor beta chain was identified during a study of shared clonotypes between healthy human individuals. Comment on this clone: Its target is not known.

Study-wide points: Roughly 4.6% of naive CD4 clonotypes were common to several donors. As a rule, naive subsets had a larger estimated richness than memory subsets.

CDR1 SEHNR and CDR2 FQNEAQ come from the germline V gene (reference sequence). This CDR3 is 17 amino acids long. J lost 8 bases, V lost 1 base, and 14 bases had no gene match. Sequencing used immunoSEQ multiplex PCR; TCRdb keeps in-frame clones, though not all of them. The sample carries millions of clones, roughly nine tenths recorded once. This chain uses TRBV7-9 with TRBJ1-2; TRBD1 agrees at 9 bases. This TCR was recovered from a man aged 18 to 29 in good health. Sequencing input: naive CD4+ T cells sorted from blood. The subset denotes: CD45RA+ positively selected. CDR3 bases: TGTGCCAGCAGCTTAGGGGACAGGGTAACTCTATCGAGAGGCTACACCTTC. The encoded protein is CASSLGDRVTLSRGYTF.